The T cell receptor (beta chain) under discussion was sequenced for a study of shared clonotypes between healthy human individuals. Study-level background: The people who gave samples were a couple of women and three men aged 18 to 49.

Trimming stripped 1 base from V and 1 base from J, with 8 bases between. Germline V lookup: CDR1 MNHNS, CDR2 SASEGT. This CDR3 region has 15 residues. Per sorted-subset replicate PCR, input was roughly 220 ng DNA, representing some 30,000 T cell genomes. Clones were read by immunoSEQ multiplex PCR, and TCRdb kept only the in-frame ones, dropping some. Of some 660,000 clones listed, 55% to 85% are singletons. Notes on this clone: Distinct nucleotide sequences in the sample also encode this CDR3.

V gene TRBV6-1 combines with J gene TRBJ1-5; the D is unclear. The source material was memory CD4+ T cells sorted from blood. The subset was: CD45RA-negative fraction. The source of this sequence is a woman in her thirties in good health. The CDR3 bases are TGTGCCAGCAGTGAAGTTGGTGTAAGCAATCAGCCCCAGCATTTT. As protein: CASSEVGVSNQPQHF.